This T cell receptor (beta chain) was observed in a study of blood T cell repertoires in COVID-19. Seattle participants joined during active infection and were tracked over time. Sequencing used immunoSEQ multiplex PCR; TCRdb keeps in-frame clones, though not all of them. The repertoire holds around 100,000 clones, with roughly nine tenths as singletons. Trimming left V 2 bases short and J 8 bases short, with 10 bases between. The CDR3 spans 13 residues. The V gene's germline CDR1 is SGHVS and CDR2 FNYEAQ. The rearrangement uses TRBV7-6 and TRBJ2-1, with no clear D. The specimen sequenced was peripheral blood. The sequence came from a woman aged 45-60 years with COVID-19, enrolled during active disease. This CDR3 is CASSLLAGYEQFF. The CDR3 DNA reads TGTGCCAGCAGCTTACTGGCCGGGTATGAGCAGTTCTTC.